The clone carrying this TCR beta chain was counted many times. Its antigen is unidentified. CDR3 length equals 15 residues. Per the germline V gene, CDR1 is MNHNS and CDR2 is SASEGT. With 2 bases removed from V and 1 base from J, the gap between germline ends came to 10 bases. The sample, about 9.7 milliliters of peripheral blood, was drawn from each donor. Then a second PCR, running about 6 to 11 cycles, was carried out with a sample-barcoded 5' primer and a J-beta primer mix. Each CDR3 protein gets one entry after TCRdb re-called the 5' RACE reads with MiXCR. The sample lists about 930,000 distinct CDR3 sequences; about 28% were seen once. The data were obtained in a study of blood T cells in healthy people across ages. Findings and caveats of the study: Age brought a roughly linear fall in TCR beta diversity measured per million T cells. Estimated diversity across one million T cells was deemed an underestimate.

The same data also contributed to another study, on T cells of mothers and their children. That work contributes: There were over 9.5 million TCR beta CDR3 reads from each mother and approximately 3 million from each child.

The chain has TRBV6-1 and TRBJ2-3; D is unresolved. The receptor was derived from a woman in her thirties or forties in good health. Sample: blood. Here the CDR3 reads CASSEITYRTDTQYF. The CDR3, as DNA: TGTGCCAGCAGTGAAATCACCTACCGCACAGATACGCAGTATTTT.